These 31 T cell receptor beta chains came from one sample sequenced in a study of regulatory T cells in long-lasting Graves disease. In building TCR beta libraries, iRepertoire HTBI primers were used together with Arm-PCR of CDR3 regions. TCRdb called the multiplex PCR reads again in MiXCR, with one record for every CDR3 protein. The data contain approximately 560,000 distinct CDR3 sequences, approximately 16% of them singletons. The time point denotes: newly diagnosed GD, antithyroid drugs for less than 3 months. PBMCs provided the RNA from which the TCR library was made. This sample also appeared in a second study, on T cells in Graves' hyperthyroidism and ophthalmopathy.

The sample was peripheral blood mononuclear cells (PBMCs), taken at new diagnosis, from a patient treated with antithyroid drugs. These receptors came from a man between 18 and 29 years old with Graves disease.

This clonotype was picked up many times. The chain has TRBV12-3 or TRBV12-4 and TRBJ2-1, with 7 bases identical to TRBD2. Trimming took 7 bases from V and 1 from J; bases not matched to a gene: 10. The CDR3 length is 16 residues. The CDR3 loop is CASTPGGSSSYNEQFF. For the CDR3, the DNA is TGTGCCAGCACCCCTGGCGGGAGTAGTTCCTACAATGAGCAGTTCTTC.

This clonotype has a handful of counts. The rearrangement joins TRBV7-9 to TRBJ1-3; D call uncertain. This CDR3 is built from 15 residues. V was pared by 1 base and J by 0 bases, with 7 bases between. The germline V gene encodes CDR1 SEHNR and CDR2 FQNEAQ (reference sequence). As DNA, the CDR3 is TGTGCCAGCAGCTTAGAAGCGCGCTCTGGAAACACCATATATTTT. As protein: CASSLEARSGNTIYF.

In this sample, this clonotype turned up a few times. The CDR3 DNA is TGCAGTGCAAAGCAGAGGGGGGCAGGGGAAAAACTGTTTTTT. Amino acids: CSAKQRGAGEKLFF. The V gene is TRBV20-1, the J gene TRBJ1-4; D might be TRBD1 (6 bases). V lost 6 bases and J 8 bases, leaving 19 bases between the germline ends. Germline V CDR1 and CDR2: DFQATT, SNEGSKA (reference sequence). CDR3 length equals 14 residues.

The chain has TRBV5-6 and TRBJ2-3; 8 bases match TRBD2. CDR3 length equals 15 residues. After removal of 0 bases from V and 4 bases from J, the junction contained 4 bases not matched to a gene. Germline CDR1 SGHDT, CDR2 YYEEEE. This chain's CDR3 is CASSLEAGVADTQYF. DNA for the CDR3: TGTGCCAGCAGCTTGGAAGCGGGAGTGGCAGATACGCAGTATTTT. Combining the CDR3 with reference TRBV5-6 and TRBJ2-3 gives the whole variable domain DAGVTQSPTHLIKTRGQQVTLRCSPKSGHDTVSWYQQALGQGPQFIFQYYEEEERQRGNFPDRFSGHQFPNYSSELNVNALLLGDSALYLCASSLEAGVADTQYFGPGTRLTVL.

This clonotype was picked up a small number of times. The rearrangement uses TRBV7-2 and TRBJ2-2, with 16 nucleotides matching TRBD2. CDR3 size: 19 residues. Germline assignment: CDR1 SGHTA and CDR2 FQGNSA. With V trimmed by 3 bases and J by 4 bases, 8 bases remained unmatched. The CDR3 DNA reads TGTGCCAGCAGCTTCGCCGGGACTAGCGGGAGGGATGGCACCGGGGAGCTGTTTTTT. Translating gives CASSFAGTSGRDGTGELFF.

The V and J genes are TRBV7-9 and TRBJ1-2; D call uncertain. V was pared by 1 base and J by 4 bases, with 7 bases between. The CDR3 has 13 amino acids. Looked up from germline, CDR1 is SEHNR and CDR2 is FQNEAQ (reference sequence). CDR3 amino acids: CASSLGASYGYTF. The CDR3 DNA reads as TGTGCCAGCAGCTTAGGAGCTAGCTATGGCTACACCTTC. The entire variable domain, with the rest obtained from reference TRBV7-9 and TRBJ1-2, is as follows: DTGVSQNPRHKITKRGQNVTFRCDPISEHNRLYWYRQTLGQGPEFLTYFQNEAQLEKSRLLSDRFSAERPKGSFSTLEIQRTEQGDSAMYLCASSLGASYGYTFGSGTRLTVV.

The table lists this clonotype with a few counts. Since the CDR3 does not end with the conserved phenylalanine or tryptophan, this likely comes from a read error. J is TRBJ2-1 and V is TRBV2; 11 bases agree with TRBD1. Germline V gene sequence: CDR1 SNHLY, CDR2 FYNNEI. The CDR3 is made up of 23 amino acids. After removal of 8 bases from V and 10 bases from J, the junction contained 37 bases not matched to a gene. The chain's CDR3 is CASYFGRRVGMTGTGGDVGEQFL. As DNA, the CDR3 is TGTGCCAGCTATTTCGGCAGAAGGGTGGGCATGACCGGGACAGGGGGGGATGTTGGGGAGCAGTTCCTC.

This clonotype appeared a single time. This chain joins TRBV28 and TRBJ1-5; the D is unclear. The ends were cut back, 6 bases at V and 3 bases at J, with 12 bases in the middle. The CDR3 contains 14 residues. Germline V gene lookup returns CDR1 MDHEN and CDR2 SYDVKM. CDR3 loop: CASRQPGNNQPQHF. The CDR3 DNA sequence: TGTGCCAGCAGACAACCGGGAAACAATCAGCCCCAGCATTTT.

This clonotype was counted a few times. The chain carries TRBV20-1 and TRBJ2-7, with a tentative D call TRBD2 (5 bases). CDR1 DFQATT and CDR2 SNEGSKA come from the germline V gene (reference sequence). Trimming took 6 bases from V and 7 from J, leaving 22 bases between them. This CDR3 contains 14 residues. CDR3 region: CSAARGAALGEQYF. CDR3 sequence (DNA): TGCAGTGCGGCCCGGGGAGCGGCCTTGGGTGAGCAGTACTTC.

This clonotype was observed a few times. This chain connects TRBV6-1 to TRBJ1-1; the match to TRBD1 covers 9 bases. CDR3 length: 15 amino acids. Trimming at V came to 5 bases and at J to 4 bases, leaving 8 bases not matched to a gene. Germline V CDR1 and CDR2: MNHNS, SASEGT. This CDR3 is CASSIAGQGVTEAFF. CDR3 sequence (DNA): TGTGCCAGCAGTATCGCGGGACAGGGCGTCACTGAAGCTTTCTTT.

This clonotype was detected ten times or more. The chain combines TRBV7-8 with TRBJ2-5; TRBD1 matches 8 bases. The CDR3 is 16 residues long. Germline V CDR1 and CDR2: SGHVS, FQNEAQ. Trimming at V came to 5 bases and at J to 6 bases, leaving 14 bases not matched to a gene. CDR3 in DNA: TGTGCCAGCAGCCCCCTAAGCTCAGGGGGCGAAAAGACCCAGTACTTC. Its translation: CASSPLSSGGEKTQYF.

This clonotype turned up a few times. The chain joins TRBV28 to TRBJ2-7, with D possibly matching TRBD2 (5 bases). This CDR3 region has 13 residues. The V and J ends lost 10 bases and 3 bases respectively, with 16 bases between them. Looked up from germline, CDR1 is MDHEN and CDR2 is SYDVKM. The CDR3 DNA follows: TGTGCCACCACCTCCCCGGGAAACTACGAGCAGTACTTC. Residues: CATTSPGNYEQYF.

This clonotype has ten or more counts. The chain employs TRBV28 and TRBJ1-1; possibly TRBD1 for D (6 bases). This CDR3 comprises 13 residues. CDR1 and CDR2 from the germline V gene are MDHEN and SYDVKM. The V and J ends lost 7 bases and 5 bases respectively, with 14 bases between them. The CDR3 bases are TGTGCCAGCACCCAACGGGGGGCAACTGAAGCTTTCTTT. Protein sequence: CASTQRGATEAFF.

This clonotype came up a few times. CDR3 DNA: TGTGCCAGCAGCTCTCAGACTGTGAACGGGGTAGAGACCCAGTACTTC. Translating gives CASSSQTVNGVETQYF. The gene calls are TRBV7-9 and TRBJ2-5; D possibly corresponds to TRBD2 (5 bases). Germline V gene data show CDR1 as SEHNR and CDR2 as FQNEAQ (reference sequence). V was shortened by 4 bases and J by 4 bases, with 19 bases between the two germline ends. This CDR3 comprises 16 residues.

This clonotype has a count of ten or more. This rearrangement joins TRBV28 to TRBJ2-5; 8 bases are a match to TRBD1. The CDR3 sequence is 17 residues long. Germline V lookup: CDR1 MDHEN, CDR2 SYDVKM. Trimming cost V 2 bases and J 5 bases; bases outside gene matches: 13. This CDR3 is CASSLPLTGVTRETQYF. The CDR3 DNA follows: TGTGCCAGCAGTTTACCCCTGACAGGGGTAACAAGGGAGACCCAGTACTTC.

This clonotype was seen ten or more times. This sequence joins TRBV12-3 or TRBV12-4 and TRBJ1-4, with 8 bases fitting TRBD1. With V trimmed by 2 bases and J by 12 bases, 2 bases remained unmatched. This CDR3 is built from 12 residues. For the CDR3, the DNA is TGTGCCAGCAGTTTATCACAGGGGGAACTGTTTTTT. Protein sequence: CASSLSQGELFF.

This clonotype appeared many times. This chain links TRBV9 with TRBJ1-2; D is unclear. Trimming removed 4 bases from V and 8 bases from J, with 15 bases in between. This CDR3 is built from 13 residues. Germline CDR1 SGDLS, CDR2 YYNGEE. DNA for the CDR3: TGTGCCAGCAGCCTGGGAGAACCTGGAGGCTACACCTTC. Protein sequence: CASSLGEPGGYTF.

This clonotype was counted only a few times. The chain carries TRBV29-1 and TRBJ2-3; D might be TRBD2 (6 bases). Per the germline V gene, CDR1 is SQVTM and CDR2 is ANQGSEA. V lost 3 bases, J lost 2 bases, and 15 bases lay in between. CDR3 length equals 15 residues. CDR3 nucleotides: TGCAGCGTTGACTTTTCCGGGAGAAACACAGATACGCAGTATTTT. It translates to CSVDFSGRNTDTQYF.

This clonotype has only a few counts. The chain has TRBV2 and TRBJ2-5, with 7 positions matching TRBD2. V lost 3 bases and J lost 5; bases outside the gene matches: 12. Germline V gene data show CDR1 as SNHLY and CDR2 as FYNNEI. The CDR3 has 16 residues. The CDR3 nucleotides read TGTGCCAGCAGTGACGGGACTACCGGAGGTCTCGAGACCCAGTACTTC. It encodes CASSDGTTGGLETQYF. Full variable domain (outside the CDR3, taken from reference TRBV2 and TRBJ2-5): EPEVTQTPSHQVTQMGQEVILRCVPISNHLYFYWYRQILGQKVEFLVSFYNNEISEKSEIFDDQFSVERPDGSNFTLKIRSTKLEDSAMYFCASSDGTTGGLETQYFGPGTRLLVL.

This clonotype has more than one count but fewer than ten. The V call is TRBV12-5, the J call TRBJ2-3, with D possibly being TRBD2 (5 bases). Germline CDR1 LGHNT, CDR2 FRNRAP. Trimming left V 3 bases short and J 3 bases short, with 13 bases between. There are 15 residues in the CDR3. Here the CDR3 DNA reads TGTGCTAGTGGTTTTGAGGACTTGAGGACAGATACGCAGTATTTT. Its translation: CASGFEDLRTDTQYF. The variable domain in full, with the rest retrieved from reference TRBV12-5 and TRBJ2-3, is DARVTQTPRHKVTEMGQEVTMRCQPILGHNTVFWYRQTMMQGLELLAYFRNRAPLDDSGMPKDRFSAEMPDATLATLKIQPSEPRDSAVYFCASGFEDLRTDTQYFGPGTRLTVL.

This clonotype was seen only a few times. A read error is possible here, since a much larger clone lies one base away. V and J are TRBV6-2 or TRBV6-3 and TRBJ2-2, with D unresolved. The CDR3 has 13 residues. Per the germline V gene, CDR1 is MNHEY and CDR2 is SVGEGT. Trimming cost V 5 bases and J 3 bases, with 7 bases left between them. For the CDR3, the DNA is TGTGCCAGCAGTGAAGAGGACACCGGGGAGCTGTTTTTT. It yields the protein CASSEEDTGELFF.

This clonotype was seen repeatedly, ten times or more. This chain uses TRBV6-9 with TRBJ2-3, with 9 positions matching TRBD2. The germline gives CDR1 MNHGY, CDR2 SVAAGI. The trim removed 3 bases at V and 5 bases at J, leaving 15 bases unmatched. This CDR3 is built from 18 residues. DNA of the CDR3: TGTGCCAGCAGTTACGACCCTCTTACTAGCGGGCTAGGAGATACGCAGTATTTT. Translation gives CASSYDPLTSGLGDTQYF.

This chain joins TRBV11-2 and TRBJ2-2; 8 bases agree with TRBD1. The CDR3 has 17 residues. With 4 bases clipped from V and 7 bases from J, the junction kept 14 bases outside the gene matches. Germline loops: CDR1 SGHAT, CDR2 FQNNGV. CDR3 residues: CASSSRPPGQESGELFF. DNA of the CDR3: TGTGCCAGCAGCTCGCGCCCCCCGGGACAGGAGAGCGGGGAGCTGTTTTTT.

Worth noting for this clonotype: An end of the junction does not agree with germline; a read error may underlie this. V gene TRBV4-1 combines with J gene TRBJ1-1; D may be TRBD1 (5 bases). Germline V lookup: CDR1 MGHRA, CDR2 YSYEKL. CDR3 size: 14 residues. The CDR3 DNA sequence: TGCGCCAGCAGCCAACAGGGAGGGAACGCTGAAGCTTTCTTT. Translated: CASSQQGGNAEAFF.

Only a few counts were recorded for this clonotype. The chain links TRBV6-4 to TRBJ2-2; no firm D call. The CDR3 contains 14 residues. The germline V gene has CDR1 MRHNA and CDR2 SNTAGT. Trimming cost V 7 bases and J 4 bases, with 13 bases left between them. CDR3 nucleotide sequence: TGTGCCAGCACCCTAGTTCCGGGCACCGGGGAGCTGTTTTTT. This gives the protein CASTLVPGTGELFF.

This clonotype was counted ten times or more. This sequence joins TRBV28 and TRBJ2-5; D gene uncertain. Germline loops: CDR1 MDHEN, CDR2 SYDVKM. The V end was cut by 6 bases, the J end by 0 bases, with 11 bases between. The CDR3 has 14 amino acids. CDR3 amino acids: CASSRNKYQETQYF. The CDR3 bases are TGTGCCAGCAGCCGGAATAAGTACCAAGAGACCCAGTACTTC.

A note on this clonotype: Possible read error: a much larger clone is one base away. The conserved phenylalanine or tryptophan normally closing the CDR3 is absent here, so this likely arose from a read error. This chain connects TRBV6-2 or TRBV6-3 to TRBJ2-7; D possibly corresponds to TRBD2 (5 bases). CDR3 length: 14 residues. V was pared by 8 bases and J by 3 bases, with 17 bases between. CDR1 is MNHEY, CDR2 SVGEGT, per germline. As DNA, the CDR3 is TGTGCCAGCCGGGCGTCCGGGAACTACTACGAGCAGTACCTC. Protein: CASRASGNYYEQYL.

In this sample, this clonotype turned up a few times. The rearrangement uses TRBV6-1 and TRBJ2-2, with TRBD2 identical over 10 bases. V was pared by 5 bases and J by 5 bases, with 5 bases of the junction left unmatched. This CDR3 is 15 amino acids long. The V gene's germline CDR1 is MNHNS and CDR2 SASEGT. CDR3: CASSSGRVGTGELFF. CDR3 DNA sequence: TGTGCCAGCAGTAGCGGGAGGGTCGGGACCGGGGAGCTGTTTTTT.

This clonotype appeared many times. The rearrangement uses TRBV6-1 and TRBJ2-5, with D possibly matching TRBD1 (5 bases). This CDR3 contains 16 residues. The germline V and J ends were trimmed by 4 bases and 4 bases, with 19 bases remaining between them. Germline-derived CDR1 and CDR2 are MNHNS and SASEGT. CDR3 bases: TGTGCCAGCAGTGGCACCGGACAAACGGGCCGAGAGACCCAGTACTTC. Translated, it gives CASSGTGQTGRETQYF.

This clonotype was detected only a few times. A read error may explain this, as a much larger clone is one base away. The V call is TRBV11-1, the J call TRBJ1-1; D remains unclear. CDR1 and CDR2 from the germline V gene are SGHAT and FQDESV (reference sequence). Trimming stripped 3 bases from V and 4 bases from J, with 15 bases between. This CDR3 contains 15 residues. The CDR3 DNA is TGTGCCAGCAGCTTCGGTCCGGGTACGGGCACTGAAGCTTTCTTT. It yields the protein CASSFGPGTGTEAFF.

This clonotype came up many times. This chain uses TRBV7-9 with TRBJ2-7; 8 bases fit TRBD1. Germline V gives CDR1 SEHNR, CDR2 FQNEAQ (reference sequence). The CDR3 contains 15 residues. The V gene end was trimmed by 6 bases and the J gene end by 1 base; junction bases not matched to a gene: 8. The CDR3 region is CASSRRGLLSYEQYF. The CDR3 region has the DNA TGTGCCAGCAGTCGCAGGGGGCTCCTTTCCTACGAGCAGTACTTC.